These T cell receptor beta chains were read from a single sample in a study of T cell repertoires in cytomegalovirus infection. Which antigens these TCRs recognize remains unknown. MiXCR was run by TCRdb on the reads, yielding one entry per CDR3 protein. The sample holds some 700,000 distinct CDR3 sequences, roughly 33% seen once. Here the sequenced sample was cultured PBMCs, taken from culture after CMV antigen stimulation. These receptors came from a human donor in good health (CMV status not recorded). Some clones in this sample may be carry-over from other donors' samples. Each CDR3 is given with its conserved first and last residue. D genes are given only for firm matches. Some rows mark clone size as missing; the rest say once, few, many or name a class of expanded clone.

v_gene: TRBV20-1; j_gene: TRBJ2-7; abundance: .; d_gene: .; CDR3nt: TGCAGTGCCACAAAAAAGTCCCTCTGGGAGCAGTACTTC; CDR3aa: CSATKKSLWEQYF
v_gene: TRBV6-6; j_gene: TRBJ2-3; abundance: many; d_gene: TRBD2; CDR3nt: TGTGCCAGCAGTTACTCGATCCCTAGCGGCATAACCCCGCTCGGCACAGATACGCAGTATTTT; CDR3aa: CASSYSIPSGITPLGTDTQYF
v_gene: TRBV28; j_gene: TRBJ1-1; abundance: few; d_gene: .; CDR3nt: TGTGCCAGCGGGGGCGGGAGAGGCACTGAAGCTTTCTTT; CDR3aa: CASGGGRGTEAFF
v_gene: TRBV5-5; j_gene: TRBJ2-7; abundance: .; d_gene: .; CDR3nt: TGTGCCAGCAGCTTCGAGGGCCTCAGGAGTTACGAGCAGTACTTC; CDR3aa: CASSFEGLRSYEQYF
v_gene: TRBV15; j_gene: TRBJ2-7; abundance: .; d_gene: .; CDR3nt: TGTGCCACCAGCAGCCCTCGAGGGGACTTCTACGAGCAGTACTTC; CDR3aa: CATSSPRGDFYEQYF
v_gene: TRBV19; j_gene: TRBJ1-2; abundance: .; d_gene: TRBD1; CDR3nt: TGTGCCAGTAGTATCCGACAGGGCAGCTACACCTTC; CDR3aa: CASSIRQGSYTF
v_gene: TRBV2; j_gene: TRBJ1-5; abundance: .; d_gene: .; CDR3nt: TGTGCCAGCAGTGATTTTCAGGGATGGCAGCCCCAGCATTTT; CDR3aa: CASSDFQGWQPQHF
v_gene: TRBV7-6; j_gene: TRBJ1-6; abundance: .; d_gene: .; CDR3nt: TGTGCCAGCAGCTGGGGTTCTGTTCAACTAAATTCGAATTCACCCCTCCACTTT; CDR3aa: CASSWGSVQLNSNSPLHF
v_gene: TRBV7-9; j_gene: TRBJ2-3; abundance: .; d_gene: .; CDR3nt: TGTGCCAGCAGCGCCCGACAGAGCACAGATACGCAGTATTTT; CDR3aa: CASSARQSTDTQYF
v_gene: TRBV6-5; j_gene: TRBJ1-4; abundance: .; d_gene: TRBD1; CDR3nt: TGTGCCAGCAGCCCGGACAGGGATAATGAAAAACTGTTTTTT; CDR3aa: CASSPDRDNEKLFF
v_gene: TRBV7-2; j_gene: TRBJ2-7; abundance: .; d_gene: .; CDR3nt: TGTGCCAGCAGCTTAGGTGGTGCGGAGCCCTACGAGCAGTACTTC; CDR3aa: CASSLGGAEPYEQYF
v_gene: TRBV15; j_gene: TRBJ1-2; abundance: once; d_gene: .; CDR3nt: TGTGCCACCGCCGATCCCCCCTATGGCTACACCTTC; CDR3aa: CATADPPYGYTF
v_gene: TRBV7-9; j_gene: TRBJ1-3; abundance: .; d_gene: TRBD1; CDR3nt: TGTGCCAGCAGCGTGGGGGGACAGGCTGGAAACACCATATATTTT; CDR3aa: CASSVGGQAGNTIYF